This TCR beta chain was observed in a study of cytomegalovirus exposure and HLA in healthy donors. PCR amplification relied on 60 Vbeta primers (plus 13 Jbeta primers). Sequenced by immunoSEQ multiplex PCR; TCRdb stores in-frame clones only, minus some. Among 99,000 or so clones listed, around 15% were seen once. This clone was counted once. Its antigen is not identified. The donors, nominally healthy at sampling, likely had unrecorded immune exposures. Study results and limitations: Analyses of presence/absence relied on an assumption of roughly uniform sequencing depth across donors. In a later analysis, TCR beta V- and J-gene trimming was associated with a missense DCLRE1C variant.

This CDR3 spans 11 amino acids. The germline V gene encodes CDR1 DFQATT and CDR2 SNEGSKA (reference sequence). With 3 bases removed from V and 6 bases from J, the gap between germline ends came to 7 bases. The receptor comes from a female donor in good health and CMV-seronegative. The sequenced material came from PBMCs. The V and J genes are TRBV20-1 and TRBJ2-3; no clear D gene. The CDR3, as DNA: TGCAGTGCTAGGCTAGGCGATACGCAGTATTTT. It is translated as CSARLGDTQYF.